The clone carrying this T cell receptor (beta chain) was counted once. The data were taken from a study of shared T cell receptors in the human thymus. The method was immunoSEQ multiplex PCR; TCRdb's version includes in-frame clones alone and lacks a portion of them. This sample has approximately 760,000 clones; approximately 83% occur once, and the top ten carry approximately 0.01%. Germline lookup yields CDR1 LGHNA and CDR2 YSLEER. The CDR3 spans 13 residues. V lost 3 bases and J lost 10, with 15 bases in between. These data also featured in a second study, about human thymus T cells. From that report: Corrective surgery for congenital heart defects was being performed on the healthy Finnish infants who served as donors. Thymus specimens were resections from corrective heart surgery.

This sequence originates from a girl in the first two years of life with a congenital heart defect. The chain combines TRBV4-3 with TRBJ1-1, with a weak D call TRBD1 (6 bases). Sequencing was carried out using thymocytes. The CDR3 coding sequence is TGCGCCAGCAGCCATTTCAAGACAGGACTAGCTTTCTTT. It is translated as CASSHFKTGLAFF.